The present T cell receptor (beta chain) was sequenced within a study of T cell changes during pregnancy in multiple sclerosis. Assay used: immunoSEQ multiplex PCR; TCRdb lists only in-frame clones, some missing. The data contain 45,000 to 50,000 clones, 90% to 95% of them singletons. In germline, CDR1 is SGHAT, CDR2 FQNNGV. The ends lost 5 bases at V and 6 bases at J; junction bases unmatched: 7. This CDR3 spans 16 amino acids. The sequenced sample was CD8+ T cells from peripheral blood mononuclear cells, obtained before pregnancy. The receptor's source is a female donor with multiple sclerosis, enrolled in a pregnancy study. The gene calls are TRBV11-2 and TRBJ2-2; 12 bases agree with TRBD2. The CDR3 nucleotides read TGTGCCAGCAGCGCCTGGACTAGCGGGAAGGCCGGGGAGCTGTTTTTT. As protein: CASSAWTSGKAGELFF. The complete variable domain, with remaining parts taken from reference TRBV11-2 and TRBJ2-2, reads EAGVAQSPRYKIIEKRQSVAFWCNPISGHATLYWYQQILGQGPKLLIQFQNNGVVDDSQLPKDRFSAERLKGVDSTLKIQPAKLEDSAVYLCASSAWTSGKAGELFFGEGSRLTVL.